The T cell receptor beta chain described here comes from a study of blood T cells in healthy people across ages. A second PCR of roughly 7 to 11 cycles used a sample-barcoded 5' primer and a J-beta primer mix. TCRdb re-called the 5' RACE reads with MiXCR, one entry per CDR3 protein. The sample has approximately 580,000 distinct CDR3 sequences, less than 25% seen once. Germline lookup yields CDR1 SGHTA and CDR2 FQGNSA. The CDR3 loop spans 15 amino acids. Trimming pared 4 bases from V and 4 bases from J, leaving 14 bases between. Whenever a sample was processed, at least 6.5 million PBMCs were isolated. This clonotype was recorded a few times. The data also belong to a second study, concerning T cells of mothers and their children. In that study: Compared with unrelated pairs, related mother-child pairs had slightly higher, non-significant overlap.

The chain recombines TRBV7-2 with TRBJ2-1, with D perhaps being TRBD1 or TRBD2 (5 bases each). The sequence was obtained from a boy aged 5 to 17 in good health. The sequencing input was blood. As DNA, the CDR3 is TGTGCCAGCAGCTATCAGGGAGTTAGGTACAATGAGCAGTTCTTC. This codes for CASSYQGVRYNEQFF. The full variable domain, its missing parts supplied by reference TRBV7-2 and TRBJ2-1, is GAGVSQSPSNKVTEKGKDVELRCDPISGHTALYWYRQSLGQGLEFLIYFQGNSAPDKSGLPSDRFSAERTGGSVSTLTIQRTQQEDSAVYLCASSYQGVRYNEQFFGPGTRLTVL.